Listed below are T cell receptor beta chains from one sample, sequenced in a study of blood T cell repertoires in COVID-19. Sequencing was performed with immunoSEQ multiplex PCR; in TCRdb, only in-frame clones are kept and a portion is missing. The table has under 250,000 clones, approximately 84% seen once. The material sequenced was peripheral blood. These receptor sequences come from a man aged 45-65 years with COVID-19, enrolled during active disease. The CDR3 runs from the conserved cysteine through the conserved F or W. A D gene is named only where the DNA matches it firmly. Expanded clones get a size class; other rows say once, few or many, or leave the size out.

d_gene: -
v_gene: TRBV13
abundance: -
j_gene: TRBJ2-5
CDR3aa: CASSFTDQETQYF
CDR3nt: TGTGCCAGCAGCTTCACGGACCAAGAGACCCAGTACTTC

d_gene: -
v_gene: TRBV28
abundance: -
j_gene: TRBJ2-1
CDR3aa: CASSNQGYEQFF
CDR3nt: TGTGCCAGCAGTAATCAGGGGTATGAGCAGTTCTTC

d_gene: -
v_gene: TRBV6-2/TRBV6-3
abundance: -
j_gene: TRBJ2-3
CDR3aa: CASSNLAIGTDTQYF
CDR3nt: TGTGCCAGCAGTAATCTAGCAATCGGTACAGATACGCAGTATTTT

d_gene: -
v_gene: TRBV4-1
abundance: -
j_gene: TRBJ1-5
CDR3aa: CASSQAVPEPQHF
CDR3nt: TGCGCCAGCAGCCAAGCGGTTCCGGAGCCCCAGCATTTT

d_gene: -
v_gene: TRBV6-5
abundance: -
j_gene: TRBJ1-2
CDR3aa: CASRPQGNPYGYTF
CDR3nt: TGTGCCAGCAGACCACAGGGTAACCCCTATGGCTACACCTTC

d_gene: -
v_gene: TRBV5-4
abundance: -
j_gene: TRBJ2-4
CDR3aa: CASSLEGVGTSAKNIQYF
CDR3nt: TGTGCCAGCAGCTTGGAGGGGGTCGGGACCTCGGCCAAAAACATTCAGTACTTC

d_gene: TRBD2
v_gene: TRBV5-1
abundance: -
j_gene: TRBJ2-1
CDR3aa: CASRVLAGGEVEQFF
CDR3nt: TGCGCCAGCAGGGTACTAGCGGGGGGTGAGGTTGAGCAGTTCTTC

d_gene: -
v_gene: TRBV2
abundance: -
j_gene: TRBJ1-1
CDR3aa: CASSGQNTEAFF
CDR3nt: TGTGCCAGCAGTGGACAGAACACTGAAGCTTTCTTT

d_gene: TRBD2
v_gene: TRBV7-9
abundance: -
j_gene: TRBJ2-2
CDR3aa: CASSLVSLAGTGELFF
CDR3nt: TGTGCCAGCAGCTTAGTGTCGCTAGCGGGCACCGGGGAGCTGTTTTTT

d_gene: -
v_gene: TRBV4-2
abundance: -
j_gene: TRBJ2-3
CDR3aa: CASSLSRGPSTDTQYF
CDR3nt: TGTGCCAGCAGCCTGTCGCGGGGTCCTAGCACAGATACGCAGTATTTT

d_gene: TRBD1
v_gene: TRBV4-3
abundance: -
j_gene: TRBJ2-7
CDR3aa: CASSLDSTGGEQYF
CDR3nt: TGCGCCAGCAGCCTAGACTCGACAGGGGGCGAGCAGTACTTC

d_gene: TRBD2
v_gene: TRBV6-5
abundance: -
j_gene: TRBJ2-4
CDR3aa: CASSFGGGSIQYF
CDR3nt: TGTGCCAGCAGTTTCGGCGGGGGATCCATTCAGTACTTC

d_gene: TRBD2
v_gene: TRBV7-9
abundance: -
j_gene: TRBJ2-1
CDR3aa: CASSLPLRLAAYNEQFF
CDR3nt: TGTGCCAGCAGCTTACCCCTCCGACTAGCGGCCTACAATGAGCAGTTCTTC

d_gene: -
v_gene: TRBV3-1/TRBV3-2
abundance: once
j_gene: TRBJ1-2
CDR3aa: CASEGGGASYGYTF
CDR3nt: TGTGCCAGCGAAGGGGGGGGCGCTTCCTATGGCTACACCTTC

d_gene: TRBD2
v_gene: TRBV24-1
abundance: -
j_gene: TRBJ2-7
CDR3aa: CATPAGVTYEQYF
CDR3nt: TGTGCCACCCCTGCGGGAGTTACCTACGAGCAGTACTTC

d_gene: TRBD1
v_gene: TRBV4-3
abundance: -
j_gene: TRBJ2-5
CDR3aa: CASSQGTGGETQYF
CDR3nt: TGCGCCAGCAGCCAAGGGACAGGGGGGGAGACCCAGTACTTC

d_gene: -
v_gene: TRBV28
abundance: -
j_gene: TRBJ1-3
CDR3aa: CASSFEGLDTIYF
CDR3nt: TGTGCCAGCAGTTTTGAGGGTTTAGACACCATATATTTT

d_gene: TRBD1
v_gene: TRBV7-2
abundance: -
j_gene: TRBJ2-2
CDR3aa: CASSLYGQANTGELFF
CDR3nt: TGTGCCAGCAGCTTATACGGACAGGCGAACACCGGGGAGCTGTTTTTT

d_gene: TRBD2
v_gene: TRBV11-2
abundance: -
j_gene: TRBJ2-1
CDR3aa: CASSGTGLAGAYSYNEQFF
CDR3nt: TGTGCCAGCAGCGGAACGGGACTAGCGGGAGCTTATTCCTACAATGAGCAGTTCTTC

d_gene: TRBD1
v_gene: TRBV19
abundance: -
j_gene: TRBJ2-1
CDR3aa: CASSRTGTGNEQFF
CDR3nt: TGTGCCAGTTCCCGGACAGGGACGGGCAATGAGCAGTTCTTC

d_gene: -
v_gene: TRBV9
abundance: -
j_gene: TRBJ2-5
CDR3aa: CASSVGSDGETQYF
CDR3nt: TGTGCCAGCAGCGTAGGCTCAGATGGAGAGACCCAGTACTTC

d_gene: -
v_gene: TRBV30
abundance: -
j_gene: TRBJ2-6
CDR3aa: CAWRASGANVLTF
CDR3nt: TGTGCCTGGAGGGCCTCTGGGGCCAACGTCCTGACTTTC

d_gene: -
v_gene: TRBV23-1
abundance: -
j_gene: TRBJ2-7
CDR3aa: CASSQPGHAYEQYF
CDR3nt: TGCGCCAGCAGTCAACCGGGACATGCCTACGAGCAGTACTTC

d_gene: -
v_gene: TRBV7-2
abundance: -
j_gene: TRBJ2-7
CDR3aa: CASAPRGTVTYEQYF
CDR3nt: TGTGCCAGCGCCCCCCGCGGGACTGTAACCTACGAGCAGTACTTC

d_gene: -
v_gene: TRBV5-5
abundance: once
j_gene: TRBJ1-4
CDR3aa: CASSFETGGNEKLFF
CDR3nt: TGTGCCAGCAGCTTCGAAACAGGAGGGAATGAAAAACTGTTTTTT

d_gene: -
v_gene: TRBV11-2
abundance: -
j_gene: TRBJ2-2
CDR3aa: CASSLVVRELFF
CDR3nt: TGTGCCAGCAGCTTAGTCGTCCGGGAGCTGTTTTTT

d_gene: -
v_gene: TRBV6-5
abundance: -
j_gene: TRBJ1-1
CDR3aa: CASSLSVLNTEAFF
CDR3nt: TGTGCCAGCAGTTTGTCTGTATTGAACACTGAAGCTTTCTTT

d_gene: TRBD1
v_gene: TRBV10-2
abundance: -
j_gene: TRBJ2-3
CDR3aa: CASTRQGALDTQYF
CDR3nt: TGCGCCAGCACCAGACAGGGGGCCTTAGATACGCAGTATTTT

d_gene: -
v_gene: TRBV6-1
abundance: few
j_gene: TRBJ1-5
CDR3aa: CASSEGLSNQPQHF
CDR3nt: TGTGCCAGCAGTGAAGGTTTAAGCAATCAGCCCCAGCATTTT

d_gene: -
v_gene: TRBV7-3
abundance: -
j_gene: TRBJ2-3
CDR3aa: CASSPGNWGTDTQYF
CDR3nt: TGTGCCAGCAGCCCCGGGAACTGGGGCACAGATACGCAGTATTTT

d_gene: TRBD2
v_gene: TRBV6-1
abundance: -
j_gene: TRBJ2-3
CDR3aa: CASSEAPTSGNLDTQYF
CDR3nt: TGTGCCAGCAGTGAAGCGCCAACTAGCGGGAACTTAGATACGCAGTATTTT

d_gene: -
v_gene: TRBV28
abundance: -
j_gene: TRBJ2-7
CDR3aa: CASSGGVGAYEQYF
CDR3nt: TGTGCCAGCAGTGGAGGGGTAGGGGCCTACGAGCAGTACTTC

d_gene: -
v_gene: TRBV5-1
abundance: -
j_gene: TRBJ1-6
CDR3aa: CASSSGNSPLHF
CDR3nt: TGCGCCAGCAGCTCGGGGAATTCACCCCTCCACTTT

d_gene: -
v_gene: TRBV7-9
abundance: -
j_gene: TRBJ2-1
CDR3aa: CASSLVQLEGNEQFF
CDR3nt: TGTGCCAGCAGCTTAGTACAGTTGGAGGGCAATGAGCAGTTCTTC

d_gene: -
v_gene: TRBV5-1
abundance: -
j_gene: TRBJ2-1
CDR3aa: CASSLAGTHNNEQFF
CDR3nt: TGCGCCAGCAGCTTGGCCGGGACACATAACAATGAGCAGTTCTTC

d_gene: TRBD1
v_gene: TRBV3-1/TRBV3-2
abundance: -
j_gene: TRBJ1-2
CDR3aa: CASSPQGQGVGYGYTF
CDR3nt: TGTGCCAGCAGCCCACAGGGACAGGGGGTCGGCTATGGCTACACCTTC

d_gene: TRBD1
v_gene: TRBV6-2/TRBV6-3
abundance: -
j_gene: TRBJ1-1
CDR3aa: CASSSGQGHREAFF
CDR3nt: TGTGCCAGCAGTTCCGGACAGGGCCATCGCGAAGCTTTCTTT

d_gene: -
v_gene: TRBV5-6
abundance: -
j_gene: TRBJ1-3
CDR3aa: CASSLPPGDKASGNTIYF
CDR3nt: TGTGCCAGCAGCTTACCACCAGGGGATAAGGCGTCTGGAAACACCATATATTTT

d_gene: -
v_gene: TRBV7-3
abundance: -
j_gene: TRBJ2-6
CDR3aa: CASSVIGASGANVLTF
CDR3nt: TGTGCCAGCAGCGTAATAGGGGCCTCTGGGGCCAACGTCCTGACTTTC

d_gene: TRBD1
v_gene: TRBV5-5
abundance: few
j_gene: TRBJ1-2
CDR3aa: CASSPDRSYGYTF
CDR3nt: TGTGCCAGCAGCCCGGACAGGAGCTATGGCTACACCTTC

d_gene: TRBD1
v_gene: TRBV28
abundance: -
j_gene: TRBJ2-2
CDR3aa: CASSQDRGLAGSGELFF
CDR3nt: TGTGCCAGCAGTCAGGACAGGGGGCTAGCGGGGTCCGGGGAGCTGTTTTTT

d_gene: -
v_gene: TRBV10-3
abundance: -
j_gene: TRBJ1-2
CDR3aa: CATTGNYSGYTF
CDR3nt: TGTGCCACCACAGGGAACTATAGTGGCTACACCTTC